Listed below are T cell receptor beta chains from one sample, sequenced in a study of CXCR3-negative and CXCR3-positive naive CD8 T cells. TCRdb re-called the 5' RACE reads; every CDR3 protein appears as one record, without DNA. The sample's table shows about 23,000 distinct CDR3 sequences. Sequencing used memory CD8+ T cells from blood. The receptors originated from a human donor in good health. Some clones in this sample may be carry-over from other donors' samples. CDR3s include the opening cysteine and the closing phenylalanine or tryptophan. Rows give clone size only sometimes, using once, few, many, or a class for an expanded clone.

v_gene: TRBV5-6; j_gene: TRBJ2-7; abundance: -; CDR3aa: CASSLGGGLAF
v_gene: TRBV5-1; j_gene: TRBJ2-1; abundance: -; CDR3aa: CASSYDLASSYNEQFF
v_gene: TRBV29-1; j_gene: TRBJ2-1; abundance: -; CDR3aa: CSVDAGSYNEQFF
v_gene: TRBV28; j_gene: TRBJ2-7; abundance: -; CDR3aa: CASSSIAGGGEQYF
v_gene: TRBV25-1; j_gene: TRBJ2-1; abundance: -; CDR3aa: CASSVGTDYNEQFF
v_gene: TRBV6-5; j_gene: TRBJ2-1; abundance: -; CDR3aa: CASRIAGRGYNEQFF
v_gene: TRBV6-4; j_gene: TRBJ1-1; abundance: large; CDR3aa: CASSPTDGRTEAFF
v_gene: TRBV20-1; j_gene: TRBJ2-1; abundance: -; CDR3aa: CSARGTSGSGTLYNEQFF
v_gene: TRBV6-2/TRBV6-3; j_gene: TRBJ2-7; abundance: -; CDR3aa: CASSSGTRPTFEQYF
v_gene: TRBV7-3; j_gene: TRBJ2-3; abundance: -; CDR3aa: CASSLGPRRSTDTQYF
v_gene: TRBV6-4; j_gene: TRBJ2-7; abundance: -; CDR3aa: CASSLGPSWEQYF
v_gene: TRBV7-7; j_gene: TRBJ2-5; abundance: -; CDR3aa: CASSPGGGETQYF
v_gene: TRBV27; j_gene: TRBJ2-5; abundance: -; CDR3aa: CASRGVKTQYF
v_gene: TRBV29-1; j_gene: TRBJ2-7; abundance: -; CDR3aa: CSVEDSYEQYF
v_gene: TRBV18; j_gene: TRBJ2-3; abundance: -; CDR3aa: CASSPIQTSDGTQYF
v_gene: TRBV7-9; j_gene: TRBJ1-1; abundance: -; CDR3aa: CASSAVDLGENTEAFF
v_gene: TRBV6-2/TRBV6-3; j_gene: TRBJ2-7; abundance: -; CDR3aa: CASSSGLSSYEQYF
v_gene: TRBV3-1; j_gene: TRBJ2-7; abundance: -; CDR3aa: CASSQVLHPDEQYF
v_gene: TRBV6-5; j_gene: TRBJ2-2; abundance: -; CDR3aa: CASSYFQGGTGELFF
v_gene: TRBV20-1; j_gene: TRBJ1-4; abundance: -; CDR3aa: CSARESGTGSEKLFF
v_gene: TRBV7-9; j_gene: TRBJ2-5; abundance: -; CDR3aa: CASSGTSGGLQETQYF
v_gene: TRBV6-2/TRBV6-3; j_gene: TRBJ2-7; abundance: -; CDR3aa: CASRGPGQGPYEQYF
v_gene: TRBV12-3/TRBV12-4; j_gene: TRBJ2-2; abundance: -; CDR3aa: CASSLSWGSLDTGELFF
v_gene: TRBV7-9; j_gene: TRBJ2-5; abundance: -; CDR3aa: CASSFDQETQYF
v_gene: TRBV5-4; j_gene: TRBJ2-1; abundance: -; CDR3aa: CASRDGNYNEQFF
v_gene: TRBV29-1; j_gene: TRBJ2-7; abundance: -; CDR3aa: CSVEGGLSYEQYF
v_gene: TRBV11-1; j_gene: TRBJ2-7; abundance: medium-sized; CDR3aa: CASSWTGTETTYEQYF
v_gene: TRBV3-2; j_gene: TRBJ2-7; abundance: -; CDR3aa: CASSQDKRVSGEQYF